This T cell receptor beta chain was profiled in a study of T cell changes during pregnancy in multiple sclerosis. V lost 2 bases and J lost 2, with 6 bases in between. This CDR3 contains 12 residues. The germline V gene encodes CDR1 GTSNPN and CDR2 SVGIG (reference sequence). The repertoire was sequenced with immunoSEQ multiplex PCR; TCRdb's copy has only in-frame clones and lacks some. This table has fewer than 130,000 clones, about nine tenths appearing once. V and J are TRBV30 and TRBJ1-1; no clear D gene. The receptor was isolated from a female donor with multiple sclerosis, enrolled in a pregnancy study. The sequencing here drew on peripheral blood, taken after pregnancy. The CDR3 DNA is TGTGCCTGGAGTCGCCTAAACACTGAAGCTTTCTTT. Its translation: CAWSRLNTEAFF. Variable domain in full (rest from reference TRBV30 and TRBJ1-1): SQTIHQWPATLVQPVGSPLSLECTVEGTSNPNLYWYRQAAGRGLQLLFYSVGIGQISSEVPQNLSASRPQDRQFILSSKKLLLSDSGFYLCAWSRLNTEAFFGQGTRLTVV.